The 21 T cell receptor beta chains below all came from one sample that was sequenced in a study of blood T cell repertoires in COVID-19. The data were produced by immunoSEQ multiplex PCR, yet TCRdb's version contains in-frame clones alone and is incomplete. This table has around 130,000 clones, approximately 83% appearing once. The material sequenced was peripheral blood. These receptors all come from a woman aged 50 to 60 who had recovered from COVID-19.

The V call is TRBV4-1, the J call TRBJ1-6, with a possible D match to TRBD1 (6 bases). The CDR3 runs to 14 residues. Trimming left V 1 base short and J 8 bases short, with 9 bases between. In germline, CDR1 is MGHRA, CDR2 YSYEKL. The CDR3 loop reads CASSQVYRDSPLHF. DNA for the CDR3: TGCGCCAGCAGCCAAGTCTACAGGGATTCACCCCTCCACTTT.

The gene calls are TRBV10-3 and TRBJ2-7; tentative D call: TRBD1 (5 bases). This CDR3 is built from 14 residues. The V gene lost 3 bases and the J gene lost 1 base, with 10 bases spanning the gap. Germline assignment: CDR1 ENHRY and CDR2 SYGVKD. The CDR3 coding sequence is TGTGCCATCAGTGACAGGGCCAGATCCTACGAGCAGTACTTC. It translates to CAISDRARSYEQYF.

The CDR3 spells CASSNRGNTIYF. The CDR3 nucleotides read TGTGCCAGCAGTAATCGGGGAAACACCATATATTTT. The genes are TRBV3-1 (or the pseudogene TRBV3-2) and TRBJ1-3; no reliable D call. Trimming stripped 6 bases from V and 4 bases from J, with 7 bases between. CDR3 size: 12 residues. Germline V gives CDR1 LGHDT, CDR2 YNNKEL (reference sequence).

In the case of this clone: Germline and junction disagree at one end, which may indicate a read error. The V and J genes are TRBV7-9 and TRBJ2-1; a weak D match, TRBD1 (6 bases). The CDR3 runs 12 residues. In germline, CDR1 is SEHNR, CDR2 FQNEAQ (reference sequence). CDR3 sequence: CASSLAGTEQFF. The CDR3 DNA reads as TGTGCCAGCAGCCTAGCCGGGACAGAGCAGTTCTTC.

The gene calls are TRBV4-1 and TRBJ1-4, with 8 nucleotides matching TRBD1. V trimming: 3 bases; J trimming: 8 bases; junction bases outside the gene matches: 8. This CDR3 is built from 15 residues. The germline gives CDR1 MGHRA, CDR2 YSYEKL. CDR3 DNA: TGCGCCAGCAGCCACAGACAGGGGCTACCCGAAAAACTGTTTTTT. Encoded protein: CASSHRQGLPEKLFF.

V usage is TRBV6-6 and J usage is TRBJ2-7, with 9 bases aligning to TRBD2. The CDR3 is 16 amino acids. With V trimmed by 2 bases and J by 5 bases, 10 bases remained unmatched. Germline CDR1 MNHNY, CDR2 SVGAGI (reference sequence). The CDR3 region has the DNA TGTGCCAGCAGTTACGGGCGCGGGAGGGCCTCTCACGAGCAGTACTTC. Its protein product is CASSYGRGRASHEQYF.

The J gene is TRBJ2-1, the V gene TRBV12-3 or TRBV12-4; 7 positions agree with TRBD2. The CDR3 has 13 amino acids. V shed 0 bases and J 9 bases; nucleotides not matched to a gene: 2. DNA of the CDR3: TGTGCCAGCAGTTTAGCGGGAGGGACTGAGCAGTTCTTC. This sequence encodes CASSLAGGTEQFF.

J is TRBJ2-1 and V is TRBV5-1; 8 bases match TRBD2. The CDR3 spans 15 residues. From germline, CDR1 is SGHRS and CDR2 YFSETQ. V shed 3 bases, J shed 10 bases, and the junction held 12 bases outside the gene matches. In DNA form, the CDR3 reads TGCGCCAGCAGCTCGGGACTAGTGGGTTTTGGGGAGCAGTTCTTC. This gives the protein CASSSGLVGFGEQFF.

This rearrangement joins TRBV10-3 to TRBJ1-3; D is uncertain. The CDR3 spans 14 residues. V lost 8 bases and J lost 2, with 13 bases in between. CDR1 ENHRY and CDR2 SYGVKD come from the germline V gene. CDR3 sequence (DNA): TGTGCCATCGGCCGGGAGGGTGCTGGAAACACCATATATTTT. Translating it yields CAIGREGAGNTIYF.

The V call is TRBV3-1 (or the pseudogene TRBV3-2), the J call TRBJ1-2, with D possibly being TRBD1 (6 bases). CDR3 length equals 17 residues. The V and J ends lost 4 bases and 5 bases respectively, with 23 bases between them. The germline gives CDR1 LGHDT, CDR2 YNNKEL (reference sequence). DNA of the CDR3: TGTGCCAGCAGCCGAGGTCGAAGGGGGACCGACTCTTATGGCTACACCTTC. Its protein product is CASSRGRRGTDSYGYTF.

The chain links TRBV28 to TRBJ1-5; D is undetermined. V was pared by 2 bases and J by 7 bases, with 12 bases between. The CDR3 consists of 14 residues. Germline loops: CDR1 MDHEN, CDR2 SYDVKM. CDR3 coding DNA: TGTGCCAGCAGTTTAGGCGGGGAGGGCCAGCCCCAGCATTTT. This codes for CASSLGGEGQPQHF.

This chain connects TRBV2 to TRBJ2-5, with 7 nucleotides matching TRBD2. Germline CDR1 SNHLY, CDR2 FYNNEI. V shed 2 bases, J shed 1 base, and the junction held 7 bases outside the gene matches. The CDR3 runs 16 residues. The CDR3 spells CASSEFRGGGQETQYF. CDR3 bases: TGTGCCAGCAGTGAATTTCGGGGCGGGGGCCAAGAGACCCAGTACTTC.

The chain has TRBV18 and TRBJ2-6; 10 bases line up with TRBD1. The trim removed 3 bases at V and 1 base at J, leaving 6 bases unmatched. Germline lookup yields CDR1 KGHSH and CDR2 LQKENI. This CDR3 has 18 residues. In DNA form, the CDR3 reads TGTGCCAGCTCACCTCAGGGGACAGGGGAATCTGGGGCCAACGTCCTGACTTTC. The encoded protein is CASSPQGTGESGANVLTF.

This sequence joins TRBV30 and TRBJ1-2, with TRBD1 identical over 10 bases. The length of the CDR3 is 15 residues. From germline, CDR1 is GTSNPN and CDR2 SVGIG (reference sequence). V dropped 3 bases and J dropped 6; count of bases not matched to a gene: 10. The CDR3 coding sequence is TGTGCCTGGAGACGATTAGGGGACAGGGGCCATGGCTACACCTTC. This translates into CAWRRLGDRGHGYTF.

This clone appeared once. The chain couples TRBV7-9 to TRBJ1-1, with 9 bases matching TRBD1. V gave up 6 bases and J gave up 6 bases; unmatched junction bases: 11. Germline CDR1 is SEHNR and CDR2 is FQNEAQ (reference sequence). The CDR3 contains 15 residues. CDR3 sequence: CASRRTGGNNPEAFF. The CDR3 bases are TGTGCCAGCAGGCGAACAGGGGGCAACAACCCTGAAGCTTTCTTT.

The chain combines TRBV30 with TRBJ2-7, with 8 bases matching TRBD2. Germline CDR1 is GTSNPN and CDR2 is SVGIG (reference sequence). The trim removed 2 bases at V and 6 bases at J, leaving 6 bases unmatched. This CDR3 is built from 13 residues. CDR3 in DNA: TGTGCCTGGAGTCGGGGGGGCCTCGGCGAGCAGTACTTC. It translates to CAWSRGGLGEQYF.

In this sample, this clone turned up once. The J gene is TRBJ1-1, the V gene TRBV23-1; D ambiguous. TRBV23-1 is flagged as an ORF with uncertain function. The CDR3 is 13 residues long. V was clipped by 4 bases and J by 2 bases, with 8 bases between them. CDR3 coding DNA: TGCGCCAGCAGTCTGCCAGTCAACACTGAAGCTTTCTTT. This translates into CASSLPVNTEAFF.

The chain combines TRBV6-5 with TRBJ1-1; 8 positions match TRBD1. This CDR3 spans 14 amino acids. Germline V gene data show CDR1 as MNHEY and CDR2 as SVGAGI. Losses at the gene ends were 11 bases for V and 0 bases for J; bases not matched to a gene: 8. CDR3 loop: CASVRDRMNTEAFF. CDR3 coding DNA: TGTGCCTCGGTCCGGGACAGGATGAACACTGAAGCTTTCTTT.

The chain uses TRBV7-2 and TRBJ1-5; 9 positions match TRBD1. Germline V gives CDR1 SGHTA, CDR2 FQGNSA. The CDR3 is made up of 17 amino acids. V lost 0 bases and J lost 7; bases outside the gene matches: 10. The CDR3 nucleotides read TGTGCCAGCAGCTTAGCCACCGGGACAGGGTTTAGCCAGCCCCAGCATTTT. This translates into CASSLATGTGFSQPQHF. Combining the CDR3 with reference TRBV7-2 and TRBJ1-5 gives the whole variable domain GAGVSQSPSNKVTEKGKDVELRCDPISGHTALYWYRQSLGQGLEFLIYFQGNSAPDKSGLPSDRFSAERTGGSVSTLTIQRTQQEDSAVYLCASSLATGTGFSQPQHFGDGTRLSIL.

V is TRBV2 and J is TRBJ1-1, with D tentatively TRBD1 (5 bases). Looked up from germline, CDR1 is SNHLY and CDR2 is FYNNEI. Between the trimmed V and J ends, which lost 6 bases and 8 bases, there was a span of 19 bases. The CDR3 covers 14 residues. The CDR3 here is CASSPPGGFGEAFF. The CDR3 DNA sequence: TGTGCCAGCAGCCCCCCCGGGGGGTTCGGCGAAGCTTTCTTT. Full variable domain (remainder filled in from reference TRBV2 and TRBJ1-1): EPEVTQTPSHQVTQMGQEVILRCVPISNHLYFYWYRQILGQKVEFLVSFYNNEISEKSEIFDDQFSVERPDGSNFTLKIRSTKLEDSAMYFCASSPPGGFGEAFFGQGTRLTVV.

This clone was seen a single time. The CDR3 is CASSRTGSGWGYTF. The CDR3 nucleotides read TGTGCCAGCAGCAGGACAGGGTCGGGGTGGGGCTACACCTTC. The chain uses TRBV7-9 and TRBJ1-2; 8 bases match TRBD1. This CDR3 is built from 14 residues. The germline CDR1 and CDR2 sequences are SEHNR and FQNEAQ (reference sequence). V shed 5 bases, J shed 8 bases, and the junction held 10 bases outside the gene matches. The complete variable domain, with remaining parts taken from reference TRBV7-9 and TRBJ1-2, reads DTGVSQNPRHKITKRGQNVTFRCDPISEHNRLYWYRQTLGQGPEFLTYFQNEAQLEKSRLLSDRFSAERPKGSFSTLEIQRTEQGDSAMYLCASSRTGSGWGYTFGSGTRLTVV.